This T cell receptor beta chain was captured in a study of ipilimumab plus nivolumab after autologous stem cell transplantation. This CDR3 has 19 residues. The germline V and J ends were trimmed by 0 bases and 0 bases, with 21 bases remaining between them. Germline V gene sequence: CDR1 SGDLS, CDR2 YYNGEE. TCRdb's table, derived via immunoSEQ multiplex PCR, lists solely in-frame clones and lacks some. The data contain roughly 45,000 clones, roughly 90% of them singletons. This sample comprised PBMCs, obtained in a trial of ipilimumab plus nivolumab as post-transplant consolidation. This TCR was sampled from a male donor with multiple myeloma. V is TRBV9 and J is TRBJ2-5; D possibly uses TRBD1 or TRBD2 (6 bases each). The CDR3 DNA sequence: TGTGCCAGCAGCGTAGCCGGGGGCGCGGGTATTGTTTACCAAGAGACCCAGTACTTC. Protein: CASSVAGGAGIVYQETQYF.